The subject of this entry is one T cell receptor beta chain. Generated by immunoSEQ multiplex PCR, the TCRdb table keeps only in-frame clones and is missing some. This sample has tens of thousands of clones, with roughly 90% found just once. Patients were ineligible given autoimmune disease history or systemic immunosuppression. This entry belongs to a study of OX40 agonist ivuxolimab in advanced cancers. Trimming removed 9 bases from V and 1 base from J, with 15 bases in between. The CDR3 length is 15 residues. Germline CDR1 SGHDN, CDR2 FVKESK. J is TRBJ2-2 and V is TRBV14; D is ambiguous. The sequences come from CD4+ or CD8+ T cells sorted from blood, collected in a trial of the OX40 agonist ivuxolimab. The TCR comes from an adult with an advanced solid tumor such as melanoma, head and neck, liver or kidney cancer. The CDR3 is CASGRTGKNTGELFF. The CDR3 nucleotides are TGTGCCAGTGGCCGGACGGGCAAGAACACCGGGGAGCTGTTTTTT.